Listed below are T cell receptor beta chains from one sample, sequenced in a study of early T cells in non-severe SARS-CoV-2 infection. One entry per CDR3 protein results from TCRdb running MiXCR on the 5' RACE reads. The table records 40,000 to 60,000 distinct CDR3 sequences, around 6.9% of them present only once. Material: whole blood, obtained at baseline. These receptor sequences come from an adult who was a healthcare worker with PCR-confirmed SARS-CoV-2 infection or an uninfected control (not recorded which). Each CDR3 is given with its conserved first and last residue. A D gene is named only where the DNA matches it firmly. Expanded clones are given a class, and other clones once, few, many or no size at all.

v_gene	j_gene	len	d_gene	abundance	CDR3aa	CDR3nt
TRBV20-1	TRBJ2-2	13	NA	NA	CSARPGHTGELFF	TGCAGTGCTAGGCCCGGGCATACCGGGGAGCTGTTTTTT
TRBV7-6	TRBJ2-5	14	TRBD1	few	CASSPGQGEETQYF	TGTGCCAGCAGCCCGGGACAGGGGGAAGAGACCCAGTACTTC
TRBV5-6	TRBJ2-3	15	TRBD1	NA	CASSLGQGATDTQYF	TGTGCCAGCAGCTTAGGACAGGGGGCCACAGATACGCAGTATTTT
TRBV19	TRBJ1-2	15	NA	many	CASRMGAGGDYGYTF	TGTGCCAGTAGGATGGGTGCGGGGGGCGACTATGGCTACACCTTC
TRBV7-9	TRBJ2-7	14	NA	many	CASSLAGPGAEQYF	TGTGCCAGCAGCTTAGCCGGGCCAGGTGCCGAGCAGTACTTC
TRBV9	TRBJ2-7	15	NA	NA	CASSVEGRASYEQYF	TGTGCCAGCAGCGTAGAAGGCAGGGCCTCCTACGAGCAGTACTTC
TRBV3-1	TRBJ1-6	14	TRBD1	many	CASGRQGGNSPLHF	TGTGCCAGCGGGAGACAGGGGGGGAATTCACCCCTCCACTTT
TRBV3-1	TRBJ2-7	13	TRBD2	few	CASSQLAGVEQYF	TGTGCCAGCAGCCAACTAGCGGGGGTAGAGCAGTACTTC
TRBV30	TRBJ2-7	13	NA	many	CAWRSSGVYEQYF	TGTGCCTGGAGAAGCAGCGGAGTCTACGAGCAGTACTTC
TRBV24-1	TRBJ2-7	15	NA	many	CATSDPSAGADEQYF	TGTGCCACCAGTGATCCATCCGCGGGGGCCGATGAGCAGTACTTC
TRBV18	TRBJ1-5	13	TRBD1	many	CASGRDRNQPQHF	TGTGCCAGCGGCCGGGACAGGAATCAGCCCCAGCATTTT
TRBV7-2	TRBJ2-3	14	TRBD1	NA	CASSRTGGPDTQYF	TGTGCCAGCAGCCGGACAGGGGGTCCAGATACGCAGTATTTT
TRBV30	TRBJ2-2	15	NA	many	CAWSIGGTNTGELFF	TGTGCCTGGAGTATAGGTGGGACGAACACCGGGGAGCTGTTTTTT
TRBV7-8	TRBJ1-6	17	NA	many	CASSPGQISSYNSPLHF	TGTGCCAGCAGCCCCGGGCAGATTAGCTCCTATAATTCACCCCTCCACTTT
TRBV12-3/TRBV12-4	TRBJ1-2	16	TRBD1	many	CASSLLGQGANYGYTF	TGTGCCAGCAGTTTATTGGGACAGGGGGCTAACTATGGCTACACCTTC
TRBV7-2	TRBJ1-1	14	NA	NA	CASSPIQGNTEAFF	TGTGCCAGCAGCCCCATCCAGGGGAACACTGAAGCTTTCTTT
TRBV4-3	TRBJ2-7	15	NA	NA	CASSQARSPTYEQYF	TGCGCCAGCAGCCAAGCGAGGTCGCCCACCTACGAGCAGTACTTC
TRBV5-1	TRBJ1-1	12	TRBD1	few	CASSETGTEVFF	TGCGCCAGCTCCGAAACCGGGACAGAGGTTTTCTTT
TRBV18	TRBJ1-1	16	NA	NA	CASSPRSLTVNTEAFF	TGTGCCAGCTCACCGAGATCCTTGACAGTGAACACTGAAGCTTTCTTT
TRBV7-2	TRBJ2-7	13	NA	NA	CASSLQGFTEQYF	TGTGCCAGCAGCCTCCAGGGGTTTACGGAGCAGTACTTC
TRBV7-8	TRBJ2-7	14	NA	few	CASSLSAGSYEQYF	TGTGCCAGCAGCTTATCCGCGGGGTCCTACGAGCAGTACTTC
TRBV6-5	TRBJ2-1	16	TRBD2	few	CASTKGLAGGDNEQFF	TGTGCCAGCACTAAGGGACTAGCGGGGGGTGACAATGAGCAGTTCTTC
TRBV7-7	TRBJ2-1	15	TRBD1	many	CASSLDRTPYNEQFF	TGTGCTAGCAGCTTGGACAGGACCCCCTACAATGAGCAGTTCTTC
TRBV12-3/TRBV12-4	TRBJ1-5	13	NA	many	CASSRVPRQPQHF	TGTGCCAGCAGTCGGGTCCCCAGGCAGCCCCAGCATTTT
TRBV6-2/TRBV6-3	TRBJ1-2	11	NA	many	CASSYQYGYTF	TGTGCCAGCAGTTATCAGTATGGCTACACCTTC
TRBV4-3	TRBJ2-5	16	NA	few	CASSQKITSSKETQYF	TGCGCCAGCAGCCAAAAGATAACTAGCTCCAAAGAGACCCAGTACTTC
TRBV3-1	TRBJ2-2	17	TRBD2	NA	CASTPGPGGRHTGELFF	TGTGCCAGCACCCCCGGCCCGGGGGGGCGCCACACCGGGGAGCTGTTTTTT
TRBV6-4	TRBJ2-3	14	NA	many	CASSERGPPDTQYF	TGTGCCAGCAGTGAACGTGGGCCCCCAGATACGCAGTATTTT
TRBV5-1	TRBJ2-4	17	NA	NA	CASSPEGDYGAKNIQYF	TGCGCCAGCAGCCCGGAGGGGGACTACGGGGCCAAAAACATTCAGTACTTC
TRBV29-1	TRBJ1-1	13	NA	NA	CSGGEFEITEAFF	TGCAGCGGGGGGGAGTTCGAGATAACTGAAGCTTTCTTT
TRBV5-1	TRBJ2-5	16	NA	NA	CASSLVGTTGGETQYF	TGCGCCAGCAGCTTGGTAGGGACAACCGGTGGGGAGACCCAGTACTTC
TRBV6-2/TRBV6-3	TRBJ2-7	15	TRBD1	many	CASSYVGGQGVEQYF	TGTGCCAGCAGTTATGTCGGAGGACAGGGTGTCGAGCAGTACTTC
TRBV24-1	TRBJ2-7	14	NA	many	CATSAGGVTYEQYF	TGTGCCACCAGTGCTGGCGGGGTGACCTACGAGCAGTACTTC
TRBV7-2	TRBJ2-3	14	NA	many	CASSLSRARDTQYF	TGTGCCAGCAGCTTAAGCAGGGCACGGGATACGCAGTATTTT
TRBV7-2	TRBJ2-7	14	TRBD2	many	CASSLGGMAKGQYF	TGTGCCAGCAGCTTGGGGGGGATGGCGAAAGGGCAGTACTTC
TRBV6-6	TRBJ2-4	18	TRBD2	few	CASSYRIAGRGAKNIQYF	TGTGCCAGCAGTTACCGGATAGCGGGGAGAGGAGCCAAAAACATTCAGTACTTC
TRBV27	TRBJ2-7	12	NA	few	CASRFLGGKKYF	TGTGCCAGCAGGTTCCTGGGGGGTAAGAAGTACTTC
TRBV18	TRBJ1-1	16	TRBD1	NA	CASSPSAGGAGTEAFF	TGTGCCAGCTCACCCTCGGCAGGGGGCGCAGGCACTGAAGCTTTCTTT
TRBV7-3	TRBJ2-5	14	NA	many	CASSLQGQAETQYF	TGTGCCAGCAGCTTACAGGGGCAGGCGGAGACCCAGTACTTC
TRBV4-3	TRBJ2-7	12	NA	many	CASSQQGDEQYF	TGCGCCAGCAGCCAACAGGGAGACGAGCAGTACTTC
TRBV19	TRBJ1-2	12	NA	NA	CASTRTDYGYTF	TGTGCCAGTACTAGGACAGACTATGGCTACACCTTC
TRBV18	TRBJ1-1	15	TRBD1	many	CASSPRDRPNTEAFF	TGTGCCAGCTCGCCTCGGGACAGGCCGAACACTGAAGCTTTCTTT
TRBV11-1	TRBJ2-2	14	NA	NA	CASSKFGDTGELFF	TGTGCCAGCTCAAAGTTTGGGGACACCGGGGAGCTGTTTTTT
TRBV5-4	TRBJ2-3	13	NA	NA	CASSLGWAGAQYF	TGTGCCAGCAGCTTGGGTTGGGCCGGAGCGCAGTATTTT
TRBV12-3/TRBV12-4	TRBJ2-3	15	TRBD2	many	CASSHRTSFADTQYF	TGTGCCAGCAGTCATCGGACTAGCTTCGCAGATACGCAGTATTTT
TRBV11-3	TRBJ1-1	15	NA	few	CASSQRTGRDSEAFF	TGTGCCAGCAGCCAACGCACAGGGCGCGATTCTGAAGCTTTCTTT
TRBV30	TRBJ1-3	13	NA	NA	CAGLGYSGNTIYF	TGTGCGGGGTTGGGGTACTCTGGAAACACCATATATTTT
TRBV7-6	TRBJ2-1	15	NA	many	CASSLGQGNYNEQFF	TGTGCCAGCAGCTTGGGGCAGGGAAACTACAATGAGCAGTTCTTC
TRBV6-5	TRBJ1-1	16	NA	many	CASSLAGGYKNTEAFF	TGTGCCAGCTCATTGGCAGGAGGGTATAAGAACACTGAAGCTTTCTTT